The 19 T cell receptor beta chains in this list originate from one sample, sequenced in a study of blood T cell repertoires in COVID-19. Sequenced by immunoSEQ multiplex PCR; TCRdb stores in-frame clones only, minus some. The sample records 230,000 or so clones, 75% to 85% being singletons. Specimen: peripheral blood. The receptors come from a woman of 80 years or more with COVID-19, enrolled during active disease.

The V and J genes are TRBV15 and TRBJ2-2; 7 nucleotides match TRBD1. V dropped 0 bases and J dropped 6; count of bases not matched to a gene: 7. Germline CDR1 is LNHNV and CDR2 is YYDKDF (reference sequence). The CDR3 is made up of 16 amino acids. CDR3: CATSRDRDSRAGELFF. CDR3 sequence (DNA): TGTGCCACCAGCAGAGACAGGGACAGCAGGGCCGGGGAGCTGTTTTTT.

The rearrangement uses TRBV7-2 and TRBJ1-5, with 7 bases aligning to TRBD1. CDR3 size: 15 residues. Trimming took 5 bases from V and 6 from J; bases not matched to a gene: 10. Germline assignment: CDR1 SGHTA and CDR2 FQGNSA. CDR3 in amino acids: CASSPGQSLTQPQHF. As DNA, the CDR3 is TGTGCCAGCAGCCCGGGACAGAGTCTCACTCAGCCCCAGCATTTT.

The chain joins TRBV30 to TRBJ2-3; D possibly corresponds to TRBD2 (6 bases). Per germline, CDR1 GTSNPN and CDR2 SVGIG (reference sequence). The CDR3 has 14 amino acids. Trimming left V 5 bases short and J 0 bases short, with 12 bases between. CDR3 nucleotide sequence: TGTGCCTGGGTGAGGGCGGGGAGCACAGATACGCAGTATTTT. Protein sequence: CAWVRAGSTDTQYF.

Here the CDR3 reads CASSPIVGGDISTF. Written as DNA, the CDR3 is TGTGCCAGCAGCCCGATAGTGGGGGGGGACATCTCGACCTTC. The gene calls are TRBV7-2 and TRBJ1-2; a weak D match, TRBD1 (6 bases). Germline V lookup: CDR1 SGHTA, CDR2 FQGNSA. The V end was cut by 5 bases, the J end by 14 bases, with 24 bases between. The CDR3 loop spans 14 amino acids.

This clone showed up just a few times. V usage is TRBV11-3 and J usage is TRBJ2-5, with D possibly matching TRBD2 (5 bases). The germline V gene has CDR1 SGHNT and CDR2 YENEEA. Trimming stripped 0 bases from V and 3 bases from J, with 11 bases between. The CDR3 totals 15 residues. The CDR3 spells CASSLDGGLKETQYF. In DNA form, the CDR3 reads TGTGCCAGCAGCTTAGACGGCGGACTGAAAGAGACCCAGTACTTC.

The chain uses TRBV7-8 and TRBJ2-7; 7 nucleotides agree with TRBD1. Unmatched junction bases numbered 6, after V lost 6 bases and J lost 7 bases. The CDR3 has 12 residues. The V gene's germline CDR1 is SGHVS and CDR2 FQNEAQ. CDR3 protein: CASRGGVGEQYF. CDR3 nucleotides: TGTGCCAGCAGAGGGGGCGTTGGGGAGCAGTACTTC.

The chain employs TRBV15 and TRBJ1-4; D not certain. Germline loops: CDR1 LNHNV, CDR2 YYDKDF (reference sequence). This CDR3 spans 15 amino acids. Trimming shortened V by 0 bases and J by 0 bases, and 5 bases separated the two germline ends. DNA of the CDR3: TGTGCCACCAGCAGAGACAGTTCAACTAATGAAAAACTGTTTTTT. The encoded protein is CATSRDSSTNEKLFF.

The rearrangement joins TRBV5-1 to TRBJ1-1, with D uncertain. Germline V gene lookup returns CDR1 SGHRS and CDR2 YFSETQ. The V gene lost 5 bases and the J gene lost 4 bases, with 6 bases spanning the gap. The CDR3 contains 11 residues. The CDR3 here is CASRGGTEAFF. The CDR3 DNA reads TGCGCCAGCAGGGGAGGCACTGAAGCTTTCTTT.

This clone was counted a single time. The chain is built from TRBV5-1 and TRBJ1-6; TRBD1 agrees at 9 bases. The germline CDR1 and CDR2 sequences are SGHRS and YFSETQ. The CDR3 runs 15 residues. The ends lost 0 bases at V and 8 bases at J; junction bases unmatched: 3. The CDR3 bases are TGCGCCAGCAGCTTGGAGGGACAGGGTTATTCACCCCTCCACTTT. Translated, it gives CASSLEGQGYSPLHF. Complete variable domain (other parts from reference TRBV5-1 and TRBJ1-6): KAGVTQTPRYLIKTRGQQVTLSCSPISGHRSVSWYQQTPGQGLQFLFEYFSETQRNKGNFPGRFSGRQFSNSRSEMNVSTLELGDSALYLCASSLEGQGYSPLHFGNGTRLTVT.

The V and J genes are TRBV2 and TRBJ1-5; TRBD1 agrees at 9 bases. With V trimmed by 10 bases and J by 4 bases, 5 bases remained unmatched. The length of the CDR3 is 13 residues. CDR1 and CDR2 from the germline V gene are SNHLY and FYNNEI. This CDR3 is CAIKGQGNQPQHF. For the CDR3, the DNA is TGTGCCATAAAAGGACAGGGGAATCAGCCCCAGCATTTT.

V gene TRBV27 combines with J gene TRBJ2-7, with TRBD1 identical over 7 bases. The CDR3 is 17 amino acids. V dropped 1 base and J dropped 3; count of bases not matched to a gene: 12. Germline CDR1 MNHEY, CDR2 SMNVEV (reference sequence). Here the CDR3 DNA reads TGTGCCAGCAGTTTATTCCCTCCCGGGACAGTCAACTACGAGCAGTACTTC. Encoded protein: CASSLFPPGTVNYEQYF.

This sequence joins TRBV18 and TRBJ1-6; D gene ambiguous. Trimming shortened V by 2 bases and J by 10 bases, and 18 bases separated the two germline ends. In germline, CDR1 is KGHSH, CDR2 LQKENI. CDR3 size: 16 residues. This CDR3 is CASSPTGGMVWSPLHF. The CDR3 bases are TGTGCCAGCTCACCAACGGGCGGGATGGTGTGGTCACCCCTCCACTTT.

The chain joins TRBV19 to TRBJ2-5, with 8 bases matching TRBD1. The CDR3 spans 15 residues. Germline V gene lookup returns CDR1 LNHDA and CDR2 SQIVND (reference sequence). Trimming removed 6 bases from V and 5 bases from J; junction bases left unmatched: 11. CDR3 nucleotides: TGTGCCAGTAGGGCGACAGGGGATGGAGTGGAGACCCAGTACTTC. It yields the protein CASRATGDGVETQYF.

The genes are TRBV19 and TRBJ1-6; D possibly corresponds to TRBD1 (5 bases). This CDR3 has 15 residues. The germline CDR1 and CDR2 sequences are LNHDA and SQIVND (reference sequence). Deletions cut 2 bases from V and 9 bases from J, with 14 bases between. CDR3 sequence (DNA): TGTGCCAGTAGTATATGGGGGGAGATCAGTTCACCCCTCCACTTT. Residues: CASSIWGEISSPLHF.

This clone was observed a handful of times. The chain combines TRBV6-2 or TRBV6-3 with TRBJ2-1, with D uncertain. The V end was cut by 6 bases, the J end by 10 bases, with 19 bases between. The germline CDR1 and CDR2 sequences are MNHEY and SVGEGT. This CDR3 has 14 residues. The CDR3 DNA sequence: TGTGCCAGCAGCCCCAGAAGAGGCTTATACGAGCAGTTCTTC. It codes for CASSPRRGLYEQFF.

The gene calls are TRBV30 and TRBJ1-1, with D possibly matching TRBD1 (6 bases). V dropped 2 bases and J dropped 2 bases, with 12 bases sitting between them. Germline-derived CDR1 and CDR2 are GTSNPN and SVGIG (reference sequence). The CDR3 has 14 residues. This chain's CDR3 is CAWSRGQRNTEAFF. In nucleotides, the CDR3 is TGTGCCTGGAGTCGAGGACAGCGAAACACTGAAGCTTTCTTT.

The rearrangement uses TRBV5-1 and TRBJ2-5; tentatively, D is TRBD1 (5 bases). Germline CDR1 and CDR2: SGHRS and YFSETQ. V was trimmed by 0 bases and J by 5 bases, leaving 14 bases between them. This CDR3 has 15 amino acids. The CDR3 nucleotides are TGCGCCAGCAGCTTGGCTGGGGCGGAATACGAGACCCAGTACTTC. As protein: CASSLAGAEYETQYF.

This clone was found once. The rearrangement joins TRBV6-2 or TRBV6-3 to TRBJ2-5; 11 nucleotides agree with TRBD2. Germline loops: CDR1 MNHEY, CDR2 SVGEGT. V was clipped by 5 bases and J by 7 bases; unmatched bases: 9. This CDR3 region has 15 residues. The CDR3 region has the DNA TGTGCCAGCAGTCTCTTGATAGCGGGAGGGGCGACCCAGTACTTC. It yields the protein CASSLLIAGGATQYF.

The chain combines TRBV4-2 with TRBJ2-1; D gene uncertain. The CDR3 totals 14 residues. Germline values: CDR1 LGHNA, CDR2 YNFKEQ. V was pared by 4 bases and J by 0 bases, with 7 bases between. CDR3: CASSLEISYNEQFF. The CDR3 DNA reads TGTGCCAGCAGCCTGGAGATCTCCTACAATGAGCAGTTCTTC.